Listed below are T cell receptor beta chains from one sample, sequenced in a study of chemoradiotherapy in HPV16-positive cancers. The method was immunoSEQ multiplex PCR; TCRdb's version includes in-frame clones alone and lacks a portion of them. This sample yields fewer than 40,000 clones, of which around 80% are seen a single time; more than 4.5% belongs to the top ten. Sequencing was performed on blood, taken from a patient who underwent chemoradiotherapy. The receptor source for this set is a human donor with HPV-associated anogenital cancer. Both conserved end residues are part of each CDR3. A D gene is named only where the DNA matches it firmly. Part of the rows lack a size; the others show once, few, many or a class for expanded clones.

TRBV6-5	TRBJ2-1	TRBD1	NA	CASNGQGTEFF	TGTGCCAGCAATGGACAGGGGACCGAATTCTTC
TRBV9	TRBJ2-1	TRBD2	NA	CASSVVLAGGAVEQFF	TGTGCCAGCAGCGTAGTTCTTGCGGGGGGAGCTGTAGAGCAGTTCTTC
TRBV5-1	TRBJ2-7	NA	NA	CASSLMGGLGAYEQYF	TGCGCCAGCAGCTTGATGGGGGGGCTAGGAGCCTACGAGCAGTACTTC
TRBV7-2	TRBJ1-5	NA	NA	CASSRDESVPQHF	TGTGCCAGCAGCCGGGATGAATCGGTGCCCCAGCATTTT
TRBV5-1	TRBJ2-7	TRBD1	NA	CASSPEQGYEQYF	TGCGCCAGCAGCCCCGAACAGGGGTACGAGCAGTACTTC
TRBV2	TRBJ1-2	NA	NA	CASSEGGVGGYTF	TGTGCCAGCAGTGAAGGAGGCGTGGGTGGCTACACCTTC
TRBV6-1	TRBJ2-5	NA	NA	CASRRTPQETQYF	TGTGCCAGCAGAAGGACGCCTCAAGAGACCCAGTACTTC
TRBV29-1	TRBJ1-1	NA	NA	CSEGQNTEAFF	TGCAGCGAAGGACAGAACACTGAAGCTTTCTTT
TRBV4-3	TRBJ1-2	TRBD1	NA	CASSQDRWQGGGYGYTF	TGCGCCAGCAGCCAAGATCGTTGGCAGGGGGGAGGGTATGGCTACACCTTC
TRBV6-5	TRBJ1-2	NA	NA	CASSPDKARGYTF	TGTGCCAGCAGCCCAGACAAGGCGCGGGGCTACACCTTC
TRBV14	TRBJ2-3	NA	NA	CASSQDRFSTQYF	TGTGCCAGCAGCCAAGATAGGTTTAGTACGCAGTATTTT
TRBV7-9	TRBJ2-3	NA	few	CASSPPTGRRTDTQYF	TGTGCCAGCAGCCCTCCGACAGGGAGGAGGACAGATACGCAGTATTTT
TRBV29-1	TRBJ1-2	TRBD1	NA	CSADRGVYGYTF	TGCAGCGCCGACAGGGGAGTCTATGGCTACACCTTC
TRBV4-3	TRBJ1-3	NA	NA	CASSQGQVGGNTIYF	TGCGCCAGCAGCCAAGGGCAGGTGGGGGGAAACACCATATATTTT
TRBV5-1	TRBJ1-4	NA	NA	CASSLDTNAGEKLFF	TGCGCCAGCAGCCTAGATACAAACGCCGGGGAAAAACTGTTTTTT
TRBV6-1	TRBJ1-1	NA	few	CASVKDLGNTEAFF	TGTGCCAGCGTCAAGGACCTTGGGAACACTGAAGCTTTCTTT
TRBV9	TRBJ1-3	NA	NA	CASSVGGDRSGNTIYF	TGTGCCAGCAGCGTCGGGGGGGACCGCTCTGGAAACACCATATATTTT
TRBV11-2	TRBJ2-7	TRBD1	NA	CASRPPGQGYEQYF	TGTGCCAGCAGACCACCGGGACAGGGTTACGAGCAGTACTTC
TRBV4-3	TRBJ1-2	NA	few	CASSQAQGSYGYTF	TGCGCCAGCAGCCAAGCTCAGGGGAGCTATGGCTACACCTTC
TRBV4-1	TRBJ2-7	TRBD2	NA	CASSQDRLAGGTEQYF	TGCGCCAGCAGCCAAGATCGACTAGCGGGGGGAACCGAGCAGTACTTC
TRBV10-2	TRBJ2-6	TRBD1	NA	CASSEQGSYVLTF	TGCGCCAGCAGTGAACAGGGGTCCTACGTCCTGACTTTC
TRBV19	TRBJ2-7	TRBD1	NA	CASRGDSPPYEQYF	TGTGCCAGTAGGGGGGACAGTCCTCCCTACGAGCAGTACTTC
TRBV19	TRBJ1-4	NA	NA	CASSLQKELGEKLFF	TGTGCCAGTAGTCTCCAGAAGGAGTTGGGCGAAAAACTGTTTTTT
TRBV7-7	TRBJ2-5	NA	NA	CASSLGLQETQYF	TGTGCCAGCAGCTTAGGGCTTCAAGAGACCCAGTACTTC